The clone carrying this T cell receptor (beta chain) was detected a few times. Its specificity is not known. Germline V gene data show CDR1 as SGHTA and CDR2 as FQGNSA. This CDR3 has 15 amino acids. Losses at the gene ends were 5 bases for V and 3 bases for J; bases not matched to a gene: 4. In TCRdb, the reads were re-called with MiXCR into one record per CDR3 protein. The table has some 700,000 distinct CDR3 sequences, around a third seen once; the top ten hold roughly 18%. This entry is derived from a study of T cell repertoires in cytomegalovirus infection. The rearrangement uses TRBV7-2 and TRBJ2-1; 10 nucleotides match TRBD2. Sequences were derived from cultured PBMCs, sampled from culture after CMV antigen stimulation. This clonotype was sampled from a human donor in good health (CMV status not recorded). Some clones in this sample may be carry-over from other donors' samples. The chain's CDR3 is CASSPVAGGYNEQFF. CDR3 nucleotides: TGTGCCAGCAGCCCTGTAGCGGGAGGCTACAATGAGCAGTTCTTC.